This T cell receptor (delta chain) was captured by sequencing in a study of γδ T cells in repeated Plasmodium falciparum infection (dated by TCRdb to the early 2020s). About the full investigation: In the natural-infection arm, Malian children exposed to intense seasonal malaria transmission were enrolled and compared against age and gender matched Australian children. Four controlled human malaria infections were administered to about 5 malaria-naive U.S. adults over roughly 610 days by bites from P. falciparum NF54-infected Anopheles stephensi mosquitoes. Samples from controlled-infection subjects were taken at baseline, just before selected infections, and 21 days after each infection. The gammadelta TCR repertoires from Mali were analysed in two ways: cross-sectionally during periods with no transmission, and longitudinally across episodes of acute febrile malaria. The study examined how repeated Plasmodium falciparum infection shapes the human gammadelta T cell repertoire, using natural infection in Mali and controlled human malaria infection. Points the paper makes about the study in general: Across time and infection, the Vgamma9/Vdelta2+ TCR repertoires showed a highly stable polyclonal makeup, with many TCRgamma sequences overlapping between individuals. The controlled-infection cohort was small, limiting analysis of inter-individual variability in gammadelta T cell responses. In Vdelta2-negative, largely Vdelta1+, gammadelta TCR repertoires, repeated controlled infections appeared to drive waves of new clonotype selection. Compared with Australian children, Malian children appeared to have Vdelta2-negative gammadelta TCR repertoires that were more clonally expanded, less diverse and less shared. The Malian cohort was drawn from a small rural village made up mostly of one ethnic group, which limits generalizability.

The sample holds many counts of this clone. It has no known antigen specificity. The translation of this DNA and the TCRdb protein of a much larger clone differ at residue 5, probably owing to a read error; the protein shown here is translated from the DNA. Libraries were made using multiplex PCR. Sequenced using an Illumina MiSeq. Every sorted gammadelta T cell sample had both its TCR gamma (TRG) and TCR delta (TRD) chains sequenced. Per the source publication's procedure: The repertoire analyses used clonotype tree plots, the accumulated frequency of the top 20 clonotypes, and diversity index (DI) and D75 metrics. After TCRdb called clones again from the public reads with CATT, rows with identical DNA were merged. The V and J calls reflect TCRdb's pipeline rather than the authors' work. Counted in this sample were 90,000 to 95,000 delta-chain clones; approximately 0.92% of them appeared once. The ten most abundant clones make up more than 9% of the sample.

Vgamma9/Vdelta2+ and Vdelta2-negative gammadelta T cell populations were flow-sorted from peripheral blood mononuclear cells for bulk TCR repertoire analysis. Sequences GEAIGNYY (CDR1) and EKD (CDR2) are obtained from the germline V gene. Compared with germline, V lacks 3 bases and J lacks 2 bases; bases without a gene match: 8. The CDR3 runs 16 residues from the cysteine to the phenylalanine. The read is trimmed to its CDR3 DNA, 48 bases read in frame from base 1. Sequencing was done on a sample of gamma-delta T cells from blood. The receptor was derived from a pool of human donors (malaria-infected and uninfected, not separated). The chain joins TRDV2 to TRDJ1; 10 central bases correspond to TRDD3. The DNA sequence is as follows: TGTGCCTGTGACGACCTGGGGGATAATATGACCGATAAACTCATCTTT. Its product reads: CACDDLGDNMTDKLIF.